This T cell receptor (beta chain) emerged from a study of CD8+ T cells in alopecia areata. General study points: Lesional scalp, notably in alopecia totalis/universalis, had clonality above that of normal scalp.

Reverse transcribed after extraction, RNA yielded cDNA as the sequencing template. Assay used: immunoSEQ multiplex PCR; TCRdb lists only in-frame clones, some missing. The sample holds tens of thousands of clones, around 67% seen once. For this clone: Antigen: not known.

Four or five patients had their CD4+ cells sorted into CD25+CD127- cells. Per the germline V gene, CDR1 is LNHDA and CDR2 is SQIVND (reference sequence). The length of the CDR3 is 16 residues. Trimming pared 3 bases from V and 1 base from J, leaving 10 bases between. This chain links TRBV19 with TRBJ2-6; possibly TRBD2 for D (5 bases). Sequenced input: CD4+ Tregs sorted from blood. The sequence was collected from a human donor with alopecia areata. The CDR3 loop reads CASSMKKRSGANVLTF. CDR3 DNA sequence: TGTGCCAGTAGTATGAAGAAGCGGTCTGGGGCCAACGTCCTGACTTTC.